The present entry profiles one TCR beta chain with its context. The antigen remains undetermined. CDR1 MNHEY and CDR2 SMNVEV come from the germline V gene (reference sequence). Trimming removed 4 bases at V and 11 bases at J, with 18 bases between. The CDR3 is 15 residues long. Libraries were prepared by immunoSEQ multiplex PCR; TCRdb keeps only in-frame clonotypes and omits some of them. The sample holds about 120,000 clones, just over 85% seen once. These data originate in a study of T cell responses to AZD1222 COVID-19 vaccine. Regarding the study as a whole: Nearly half of spike-specific TCRs reportedly go after variant regions that carry no mutations. Clonal diversity may have been underestimated, and the donors were mostly white British, with more females than males.

The chain has TRBV27 and TRBJ1-6; tentative D call: TRBD1 (5 bases). This sequence was found in an adult in good health. The source material was peripheral blood, sampled on day 0 of MenACWY control vaccination. CDR3 protein: CASSYRDPRSTPLHF. CDR3 DNA sequence: TGTGCCAGCAGTTACCGGGACCCGAGGAGCACACCCCTCCACTTT.